The 19 T cell receptor beta chains below all came from one sample that was sequenced in a study of HIV-infected children after antiretroviral therapy interruption. Treatment reported: PENTA 11 planned treatment interruption arm or continuous ART arm. RNA-based 3' RACE libraries used unique molecular identifiers. Using its own MiXCR run on the 3' RACE reads, TCRdb lists one record per CDR3 protein. The sample yields fewer than 50,000 distinct CDR3 sequences, 4.3% seen once. Sample: CD45RA+ CD4+ T cells from PBMCs, pooled from several time points, taken from a donor given antiretroviral therapy, either interrupted or continuous. Subset in this sample: naive CD4+ CD45RA+ CD45RO- T cells. All receptors come from a pool of human donors with HIV.

This clonotype appeared a few times. The rearrangement joins TRBV2 to TRBJ2-7; TRBD2 is a possible D gene (6 bases). In germline, CDR1 is SNHLY, CDR2 FYNNEI. V gave up 3 bases and J gave up 0 bases, with 18 bases separating them. This CDR3 spans 17 amino acids. The CDR3 sequence: CASSEGGIAQFSYEQYF. CDR3 DNA: TGTGCCAGCAGTGAGGGGGGTATTGCACAATTCTCCTACGAGCAGTACTTC.

This clonotype was counted ten times or more. One end of the junction is discordant with germline, which a read error may explain. The V call is TRBV20-1, the J call TRBJ2-7; 11 bases agree with TRBD2. Germline values: CDR1 DFQATT, CDR2 SNEGSKA (reference sequence). The CDR3 runs 15 residues. CDR3 bases: TGCAGTCCTAGATTAGCGGGAGGGTTTTCCTACGAGCAGTACTTC. It codes for CSPRLAGGFSYEQYF.

In its sample, this clonotype was seen many times. The V gene is TRBV6-5, the J gene TRBJ1-4; D gene ambiguous. Trimming removed 0 bases from V and 3 bases from J, with 8 bases in between. The length of the CDR3 is 15 residues. Germline CDR1 and CDR2: MNHEY and SVGAGI. The CDR3 nucleotides read TGTGCCAGCAGTTACTCGTCCGGGTCTAATGAAAAACTGTTTTTT. It yields the protein CASSYSSGSNEKLFF.

Ten or more counts support this clonotype. This sequence joins TRBV4-3 and TRBJ2-1; 8 bases line up with TRBD2. The CDR3 covers 15 residues. Losses at the gene ends were 1 base for V and 5 bases for J; bases not matched to a gene: 4. Per the germline V gene, CDR1 is LGHNA and CDR2 is YSLEER. Written as DNA, the CDR3 is TGCGCCAGCAGCCAAGTAACTAGCGGAAACAATGAGCAGTTCTTC. Protein product: CASSQVTSGNNEQFF.

The chain carries TRBV18 and TRBJ1-2; D is unclear. V was clipped by 4 bases and J by 2 bases, with 5 bases between them. The CDR3 has 12 amino acids. From germline, CDR1 is KGHSH and CDR2 LQKENI. CDR3 sequence reads: CASSRENYGYTF. CDR3 in DNA: TGTGCCAGCTCACGGGAAAACTATGGCTACACCTTC. Combining the CDR3 with reference TRBV18 and TRBJ1-2 gives the whole variable domain NAGVMQNPRHLVRRRGQEARLRCSPMKGHSHVYWYRQLPEEGLKFMVYLQKENIIDESGMPKERFSAEFPKEGPSILRIQQVVRGDSAAYFCASSRENYGYTFGSGTRLTVV.

This clonotype was seen ten or more times. The chain joins TRBV4-1 to TRBJ2-3; D is tentatively TRBD1 or TRBD2 (5 bases each). Trimming pared 0 bases from V and 2 bases from J, leaving 9 bases between. This CDR3 contains 15 residues. Germline V lookup: CDR1 MGHRA, CDR2 YSYEKL. CDR3 region: CASSQDGDLTDTQYF. CDR3 DNA: TGCGCCAGCAGCCAAGATGGGGACCTCACAGATACGCAGTATTTT.

A few counts support this clonotype. This sequence joins TRBV6-1 and TRBJ2-3; D uncertain. The CDR3 loop spans 14 amino acids. Germline V gene sequence: CDR1 MNHNS, CDR2 SASEGT. V lost 8 bases to trimming and J lost 0 bases, with 12 bases between them. The CDR3 here is CASYERFSTDTQYF. DNA for the CDR3: TGTGCCAGCTACGAGCGCTTTAGCACAGATACGCAGTATTTT.

There are a few counts of this clonotype. V is TRBV12-3 or TRBV12-4 and J is TRBJ2-5; possible D gene TRBD1, 5 bases. CDR3 size: 14 residues. V was pared by 3 bases and J by 0 bases, with 8 bases between. The CDR3 region is CASSFARDQETQYF. DNA for the CDR3: TGTGCCAGCAGTTTCGCCAGGGACCAAGAGACCCAGTACTTC.

This clonotype appeared many times. The chain employs TRBV29-1 and TRBJ2-3, with D tentatively TRBD1 (5 bases). CDR3 length: 14 residues. Trimming left V 2 bases short and J 3 bases short, with 12 bases between. Germline V gene lookup returns CDR1 SQVTM and CDR2 ANQGSEA. The CDR3 sequence is CSVETQVQTDTQYF. CDR3 DNA: TGCAGCGTTGAAACACAGGTACAGACAGATACGCAGTATTTT.

This chain uses TRBV6-1 with TRBJ2-3; 7 nucleotides agree with TRBD1. The CDR3 contains 14 residues. With V trimmed by 10 bases and J by 2 bases, 9 bases remained unmatched. From germline, CDR1 is MNHNS and CDR2 SASEGT. This chain's CDR3 is CAKPWDRSTDTQYF. The CDR3, as DNA: TGTGCCAAACCCTGGGACAGATCCACAGATACGCAGTATTTT.

DNA of the CDR3: TGTGCCAGCAGCCTCAGACGGGGATATAATTCACCCCTCCACTTT. Amino acids: CASSLRRGYNSPLHF. The chain has TRBV5-8 and TRBJ1-6; D is unclear. From germline, CDR1 is SGHTS and CDR2 YDEGEE. V lost 4 bases, J lost 4 bases, and 12 bases lay in between. The CDR3 length is 15 residues.

This clonotype was recorded a few times. The genes are TRBV18 and TRBJ2-3; 7 bases align to TRBD1. V dropped 1 base and J dropped 2; count of bases not matched to a gene: 6. This CDR3 spans 16 amino acids. Germline-derived CDR1 and CDR2 are KGHSH and LQKENI. CDR3 sequence reads: CASSPLLQGNTDTQYF. As DNA, the CDR3 is TGTGCCAGCTCACCACTATTACAGGGGAACACAGATACGCAGTATTTT.

This clonotype appeared many times. The chain carries TRBV18 and TRBJ2-1; TRBD1 agrees at 8 bases. Per germline, CDR1 KGHSH and CDR2 LQKENI. With 3 bases clipped from V and 3 bases from J, the junction kept 4 bases outside the gene matches. The CDR3 consists of 15 residues. DNA for the CDR3: TGTGCCAGCTCACCTAGGACAGGGAACTACAATGAGCAGTTCTTC. Residues: CASSPRTGNYNEQFF.

This clonotype was seen repeatedly, ten times or more. The chain uses TRBV12-3 or TRBV12-4 and TRBJ2-7, with D perhaps given as TRBD1 or TRBD2 (5 bases each). The CDR3 runs to 12 residues. V shed 3 bases and J shed 3 bases, with 6 bases lying between them. This chain's CDR3 is CASSLRGYEQYF. The CDR3 DNA is TGTGCCAGCAGTTTGAGGGGCTACGAGCAGTACTTC.

Of note for this clonotype: Its ends do not fully match the called genes, so a read error is possible. V is TRBV28 and J is TRBJ2-7; D call uncertain. The CDR3 is 12 amino acids. CDR1 is MDHEN and CDR2 is SYDVKM in the germline V gene. The CDR3: CVSSESRYEQYF. Here the CDR3 DNA reads TGTGTCAGCAGTGAGTCCCGCTACGAGCAGTACTTC.

This clonotype has just a few counts. V is TRBV29-1 and J is TRBJ2-4, with D perhaps TRBD2 (7 bases). The CDR3 sequence is 15 residues long. V lost 8 bases, J lost 2 bases, and 19 bases lay in between. CDR1 is SQVTM and CDR2 is ANQGSEA in the germline V gene. The CDR3 is CSFTAAGHTKNIQYF. The CDR3 region has the DNA TGCAGCTTCACTGCAGCGGGACATACCAAAAACATTCAGTACTTC.

The chain uses TRBV4-1 and TRBJ2-2; unclear D gene. The germline gives CDR1 MGHRA, CDR2 YSYEKL. Trimming cost V 1 base and J 4 bases, with 10 bases left between them. The CDR3 is 15 residues long. CDR3 in amino acids: CASSQVNGVTGELFF. The CDR3 nucleotides read TGCGCCAGCAGCCAAGTCAACGGCGTCACCGGGGAGCTGTTTTTT.

This clonotype was recorded many times. The chain combines TRBV2 with TRBJ1-1; TRBD1 might be the D (6 bases). There are 14 residues in the CDR3. Germline loops: CDR1 SNHLY, CDR2 FYNNEI. Trimming cost V 6 bases and J 0 bases, with 11 bases left between them. The CDR3 coding sequence is TGTGCCAGCAGGGGGGGCAATCTGAACACTGAAGCTTTCTTT. Its translation: CASRGGNLNTEAFF.

The table lists this clonotype with many counts. This chain connects TRBV30 to TRBJ2-3; a possible D gene is TRBD2 (6 bases). Germline CDR1 reads GTSNPN; CDR2 reads SVGIG (reference sequence). The length of the CDR3 is 15 residues. The V and J ends lost 6 bases and 3 bases respectively, with 19 bases between them. The DNA of the CDR3 is TGTGCCTGCGTACGGGACTCCCACGTTACAGATACGCAGTATTTT. It yields the protein CACVRDSHVTDTQYF.